This passage covers 16 T cell receptor beta chains from one sample sequenced in a study of blood T cell repertoires in COVID-19. Method: immunoSEQ multiplex PCR; TCRdb's copy keeps in-frame clones and lacks some. Of 200,000 to 250,000 clones in the sample, about four fifths were seen once. The specimen was peripheral blood. All receptors derive from a woman aged 80 or older with COVID-19, enrolled during active disease.

V is TRBV7-9 and J is TRBJ1-2; D is unclear. The CDR3 consists of 13 residues. Trimming removed 1 base from V and 7 bases from J, with 10 bases in between. CDR1 is SEHNR, CDR2 FQNEAQ, per germline (reference sequence). The CDR3 spells CASSLGSSGGYTF. As DNA, the CDR3 is TGTGCCAGCAGCTTAGGGAGCAGCGGTGGCTACACCTTC.

The chain employs TRBV5-4 and TRBJ1-1, with TRBD1 matching 7 bases. V was clipped by 5 bases and J by 0 bases; unmatched bases: 1. The CDR3 runs to 13 residues. Looked up from germline, CDR1 is SGHNT and CDR2 is YYREEE (reference sequence). The CDR3 sequence is CASRGTVNTEAFF. The DNA for the CDR3 is TGTGCCAGCAGGGGGACAGTGAACACTGAAGCTTTCTTT.

The CDR3 region has the DNA TGTGCCAGCAGTTCCCTGGGGAGGAACTACGAGCAGTACTTC. Translated, it gives CASSSLGRNYEQYF. This chain links TRBV6-5 with TRBJ2-7, with a possible D match to TRBD2 (6 bases). CDR3 length: 14 residues. The germline gives CDR1 MNHEY, CDR2 SVGAGI. The germline V and J ends were trimmed by 4 bases and 3 bases, with 13 bases remaining between them.

This chain links TRBV5-1 with TRBJ1-2; tentative D call: TRBD1 (5 bases). The V and J ends lost 3 bases and 3 bases respectively, with 9 bases between them. There are 13 residues in the CDR3. Per the germline V gene, CDR1 is SGHRS and CDR2 is YFSETQ. The CDR3 here is CASSYDSYYGYTF. CDR3 DNA sequence: TGCGCCAGCAGCTACGACAGCTACTATGGCTACACCTTC.

The genes are TRBV11-2 and TRBJ2-1; D unresolved. V was pared by 1 base and J by 8 bases, with 15 bases between. This CDR3 is built from 15 residues. Looked up from germline, CDR1 is SGHAT and CDR2 is FQNNGV. The chain's CDR3 is CASSLVVPGYDEQFF. CDR3 in DNA: TGTGCCAGCAGCTTAGTAGTGCCCGGGTACGATGAGCAGTTCTTC.

The chain joins TRBV19 to TRBJ2-1, with 9 bases aligning to TRBD2. Germline V gene sequence: CDR1 LNHDA, CDR2 SQIVND (reference sequence). V gave up 5 bases and J gave up 8 bases; unmatched junction bases: 4. CDR3 length: 13 amino acids. The CDR3 nucleotides are TGTGCCAGTAGTGCGGGAGGGCCGTATGAGCAGTTCTTC. Translating it yields CASSAGGPYEQFF.

This rearrangement joins TRBV28 to TRBJ1-5; D is perhaps TRBD1 (5 bases). The CDR3 is made up of 12 amino acids. CDR1 and CDR2 (germline): MDHEN, SYDVKM. Deletions cut 6 bases from V and 9 bases from J, with 12 bases between. The CDR3 loop reads CASRTGVRPQHF. DNA for the CDR3: TGTGCCAGCAGGACGGGGGTTAGGCCCCAGCATTTT.

This rearrangement joins TRBV11-3 to TRBJ2-5; D may be TRBD1 (6 bases). The CDR3 extends over 14 amino acids. Trimming removed 5 bases at V and 4 bases at J, with 14 bases between. CDR1 SGHNT and CDR2 YENEEA come from the germline V gene. CDR3 coding DNA: TGTGCCAGCAGCCCAGGTGGGACACGAGAGACCCAGTACTTC. Protein sequence: CASSPGGTRETQYF.

The chain recombines TRBV28 with TRBJ2-3; D uncertain. The CDR3 sequence is 15 residues long. Looked up from germline, CDR1 is MDHEN and CDR2 is SYDVKM. V lost 7 bases to trimming and J lost 1 base, with 15 bases between them. As DNA, the CDR3 is TGTGCCAGCACCCTAAATATACTCGGCACAGATACGCAGTATTTT. Translating it yields CASTLNILGTDTQYF.

The chain uses TRBV3-1 (or the pseudogene TRBV3-2) and TRBJ2-3; tentatively, D is TRBD2 (5 bases). Germline V gives CDR1 LGHDT, CDR2 YNNKEL (reference sequence). The CDR3 has 16 amino acids. The V gene lost 3 bases and the J gene lost 0 bases, with 13 bases spanning the gap. Here the CDR3 reads CASSHLIGVSTDTQYF. The DNA for the CDR3 is TGTGCCAGCAGCCACCTAATCGGGGTTAGCACAGATACGCAGTATTTT.

The chain couples TRBV21-1 to TRBJ1-2; the D segment call TRBD1 is taken from the table without a DNA check. TRBV21-1 is a pseudogene. The CDR3 length is 21 residues. The CDR3 loop reads CASSKALFTRTEQEENYGYTF. CDR3 DNA: TGTGCCAGCAGCAAAGCGCTTTTTACCCGAACCGAACAGGAAGAGAACTATGGCTACACCTTC.

The chain has TRBV5-1 and TRBJ1-1; D is uncertain. The CDR3 totals 13 residues. CDR1 is SGHRS, CDR2 YFSETQ, per germline. The V end lost 1 base, the J end lost 2 bases, and 6 bases lay between the germline ends. The CDR3 DNA reads TGCGCCAGCAGCTTGTTTCTTAACACTGAAGCTTTCTTT. Translation gives CASSLFLNTEAFF.

This clone was observed once. The chain links TRBV9 to TRBJ1-3; D remains unclear. The V end lost 4 bases, the J end lost 0 bases, and 8 bases lay between the germline ends. This CDR3 has 14 amino acids. The germline V gene has CDR1 SGDLS and CDR2 YYNGEE. The CDR3 reads CASSPEYSGNTIYF. CDR3 DNA sequence: TGTGCCAGCAGCCCGGAGTACTCTGGAAACACCATATATTTT.

This sequence joins TRBV20-1 and TRBJ2-4, with D tentatively TRBD2 (6 bases). Trimming took 8 bases from V and 6 from J, leaving 11 bases between them. This CDR3 is 11 amino acids long. Germline V gene lookup returns CDR1 DFQATT and CDR2 SNEGSKA (reference sequence). This chain's CDR3 is CSPEEGNIQYF. CDR3 nucleotides: TGCAGTCCAGAGGAGGGAAACATTCAGTACTTC.

In DNA, the CDR3 is TGTGCCAGCATCCTAGACAGGAAAGATACGCAGTATTTT. Protein sequence: CASILDRKDTQYF. V and J are TRBV6-6 and TRBJ2-3; tentatively, D is TRBD1 (6 bases). Trimming cost V 7 bases and J 5 bases, with 13 bases left between them. The CDR3 sequence is 13 residues long. Germline-derived CDR1 and CDR2 are MNHNY and SVGAGI (reference sequence).

The chain joins TRBV18 to TRBJ2-3, with a weak D call TRBD2 (6 bases). The CDR3 sequence is 13 residues long. Trimming cost V 3 bases and J 11 bases, with 15 bases left between them. Germline loops: CDR1 KGHSH, CDR2 LQKENI. The CDR3 DNA reads TGTGCCAGCTCACCTTCGGGACTGGCCCAGCAGTATTTT. This sequence encodes CASSPSGLAQQYF.